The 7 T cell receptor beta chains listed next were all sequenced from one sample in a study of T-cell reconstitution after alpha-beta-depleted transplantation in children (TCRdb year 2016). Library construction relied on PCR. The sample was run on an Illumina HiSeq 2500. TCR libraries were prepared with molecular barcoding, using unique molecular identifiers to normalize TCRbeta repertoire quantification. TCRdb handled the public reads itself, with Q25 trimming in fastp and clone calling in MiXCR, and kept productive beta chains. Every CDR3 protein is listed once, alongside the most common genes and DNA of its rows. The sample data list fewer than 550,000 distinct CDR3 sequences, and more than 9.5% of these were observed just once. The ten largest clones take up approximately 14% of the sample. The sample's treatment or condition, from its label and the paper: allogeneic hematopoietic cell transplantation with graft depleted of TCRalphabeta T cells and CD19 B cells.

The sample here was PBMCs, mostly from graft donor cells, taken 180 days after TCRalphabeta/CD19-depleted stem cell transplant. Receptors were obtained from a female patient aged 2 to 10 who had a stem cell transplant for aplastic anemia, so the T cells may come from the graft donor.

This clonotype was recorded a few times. The CDR3 loop is CSVGAGATNEKLFF. CDR3 nucleotides: TGCAGCGTTGGGGCGGGAGCAACTAATGAAAAACTGTTTTTT. This chain connects TRBV29-1 to TRBJ1-4, with D unclear. V shed 4 bases and J shed 0 bases, with 9 bases lying between them. This CDR3 is built from 14 residues. Per germline, CDR1 SQVTM and CDR2 ANQGSEA.

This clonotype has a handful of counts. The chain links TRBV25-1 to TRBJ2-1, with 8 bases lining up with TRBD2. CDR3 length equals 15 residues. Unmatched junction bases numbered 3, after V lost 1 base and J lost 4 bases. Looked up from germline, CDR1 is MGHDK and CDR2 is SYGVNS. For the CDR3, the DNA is TGTGCCAGCAGTGAATTTAGCGGGACATACAATGAGCAGTTCTTC. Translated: CASSEFSGTYNEQFF.

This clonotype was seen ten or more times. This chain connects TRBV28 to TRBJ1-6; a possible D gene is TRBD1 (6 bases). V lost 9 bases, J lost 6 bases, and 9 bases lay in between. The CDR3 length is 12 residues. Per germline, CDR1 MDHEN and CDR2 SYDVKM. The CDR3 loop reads CASNRVNSPLHF. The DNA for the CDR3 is TGTGCCAGTAACAGGGTTAATTCACCCCTCCACTTT.

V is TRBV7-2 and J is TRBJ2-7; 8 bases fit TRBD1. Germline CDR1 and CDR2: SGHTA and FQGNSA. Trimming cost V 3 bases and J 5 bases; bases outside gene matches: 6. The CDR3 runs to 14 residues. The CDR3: CASSFRTGYHEQYF. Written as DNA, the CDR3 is TGTGCCAGCAGCTTCAGGACAGGGTATCACGAGCAGTACTTC.

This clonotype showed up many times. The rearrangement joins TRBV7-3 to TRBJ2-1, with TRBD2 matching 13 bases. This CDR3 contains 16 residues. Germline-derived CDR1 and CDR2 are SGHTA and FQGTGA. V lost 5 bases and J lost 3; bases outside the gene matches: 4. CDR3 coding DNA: TGTGCCAGCAGCGCCCGGACTAGCGGGAGCTACAATGAGCAGTTCTTC. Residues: CASSARTSGSYNEQFF.

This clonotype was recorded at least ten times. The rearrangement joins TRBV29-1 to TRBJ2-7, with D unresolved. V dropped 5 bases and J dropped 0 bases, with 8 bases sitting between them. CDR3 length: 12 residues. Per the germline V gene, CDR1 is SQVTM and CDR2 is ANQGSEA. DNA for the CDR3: TGCAGCGTTAGAAAGACCTCCTACGAGCAGTACTTC. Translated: CSVRKTSYEQYF.

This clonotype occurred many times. As DNA, the CDR3 is TGCAGCGTTGAAGGGTTAGCGGGCACAGATACGCAGTATTTT. Translating gives CSVEGLAGTDTQYF. This chain joins TRBV29-1 and TRBJ2-3, with a tentative D call TRBD2 (6 bases). The CDR3 sequence is 14 residues long. The germline gives CDR1 SQVTM, CDR2 ANQGSEA. Trimming pared 1 base from V and 1 base from J, leaving 9 bases between.